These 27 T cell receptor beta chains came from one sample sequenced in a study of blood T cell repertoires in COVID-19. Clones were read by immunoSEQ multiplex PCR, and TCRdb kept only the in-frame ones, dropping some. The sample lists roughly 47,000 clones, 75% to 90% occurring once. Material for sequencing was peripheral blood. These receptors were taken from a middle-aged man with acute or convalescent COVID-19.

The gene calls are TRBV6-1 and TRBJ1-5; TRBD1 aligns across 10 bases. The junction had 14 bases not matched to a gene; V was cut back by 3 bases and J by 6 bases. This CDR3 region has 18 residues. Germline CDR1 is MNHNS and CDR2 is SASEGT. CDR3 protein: CASSDLGVETGGGQPQHF. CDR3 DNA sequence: TGTGCCAGCAGTGATTTAGGAGTGGAGACAGGGGGCGGTCAGCCCCAGCATTTT.

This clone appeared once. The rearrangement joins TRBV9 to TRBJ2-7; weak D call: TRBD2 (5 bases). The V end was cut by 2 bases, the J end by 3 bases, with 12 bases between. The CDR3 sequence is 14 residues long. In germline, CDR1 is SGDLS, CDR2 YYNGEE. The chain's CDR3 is CASSVSGGSYEQYF. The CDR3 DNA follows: TGTGCCAGCAGCGTCTCTGGAGGCAGCTACGAGCAGTACTTC.

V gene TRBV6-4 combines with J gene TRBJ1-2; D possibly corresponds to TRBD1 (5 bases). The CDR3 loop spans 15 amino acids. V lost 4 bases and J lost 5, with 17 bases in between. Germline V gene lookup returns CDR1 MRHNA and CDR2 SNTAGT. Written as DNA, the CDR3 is TGTGCCAGCAGTGTCTCCAGAGGGGAGGGATATGGCTACACCTTC. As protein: CASSVSRGEGYGYTF.

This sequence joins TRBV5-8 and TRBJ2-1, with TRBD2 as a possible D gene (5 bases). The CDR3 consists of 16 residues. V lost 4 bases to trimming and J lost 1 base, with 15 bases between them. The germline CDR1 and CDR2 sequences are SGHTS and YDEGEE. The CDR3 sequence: CASSRGDTRSYNEQFF. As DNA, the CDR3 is TGTGCCAGCAGCCGGGGAGATACGCGATCCTACAATGAGCAGTTCTTC.

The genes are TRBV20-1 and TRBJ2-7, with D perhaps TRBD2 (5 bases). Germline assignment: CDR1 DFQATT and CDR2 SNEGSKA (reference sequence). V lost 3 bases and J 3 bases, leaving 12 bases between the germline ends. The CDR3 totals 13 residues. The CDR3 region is CSASPDSNYEQYF. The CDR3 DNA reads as TGCAGTGCTAGTCCGGACTCTAACTACGAGCAGTACTTC.

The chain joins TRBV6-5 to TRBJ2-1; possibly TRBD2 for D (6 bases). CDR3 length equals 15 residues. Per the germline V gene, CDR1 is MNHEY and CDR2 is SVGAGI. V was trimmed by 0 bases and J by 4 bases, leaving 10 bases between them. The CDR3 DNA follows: TGTGCCAGCAGTTACTCGAATAGCGGATACAATGAGCAGTTCTTC. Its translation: CASSYSNSGYNEQFF.

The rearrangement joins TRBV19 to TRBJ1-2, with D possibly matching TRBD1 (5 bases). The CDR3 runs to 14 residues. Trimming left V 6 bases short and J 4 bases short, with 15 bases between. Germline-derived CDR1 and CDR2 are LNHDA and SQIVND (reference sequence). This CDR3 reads CASSVQGTGYGYTF. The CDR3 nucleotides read TGTGCCAGTAGCGTTCAGGGTACGGGCTATGGCTACACCTTC. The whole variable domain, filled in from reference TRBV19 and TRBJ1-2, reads DGGITQSPKYLFRKEGQNVTLSCEQNLNHDAMYWYRQDPGQGLRLIYYSQIVNDFQKGDIAEGYSVSREKKESFPLTVTSAQKNPTAFYLCASSVQGTGYGYTFGSGTRLTVV.

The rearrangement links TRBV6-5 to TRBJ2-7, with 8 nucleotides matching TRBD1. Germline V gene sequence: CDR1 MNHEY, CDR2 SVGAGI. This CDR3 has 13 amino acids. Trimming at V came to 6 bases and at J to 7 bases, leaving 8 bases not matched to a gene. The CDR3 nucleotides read TGTGCCAGCAGCCGGACAGGGAATGGGGAGCAGTACTTC. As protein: CASSRTGNGEQYF.

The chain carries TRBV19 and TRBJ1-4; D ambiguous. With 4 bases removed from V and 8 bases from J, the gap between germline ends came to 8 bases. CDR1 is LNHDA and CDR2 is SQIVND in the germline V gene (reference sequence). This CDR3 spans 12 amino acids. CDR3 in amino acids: CASSTGGEKLFF. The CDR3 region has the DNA TGTGCCAGTAGTACAGGTGGAGAAAAACTGTTTTTT.

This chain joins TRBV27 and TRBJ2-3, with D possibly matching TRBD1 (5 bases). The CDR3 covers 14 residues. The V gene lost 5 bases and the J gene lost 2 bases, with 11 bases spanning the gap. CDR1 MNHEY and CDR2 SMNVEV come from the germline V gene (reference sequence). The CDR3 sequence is CASSPMTDTDTQYF. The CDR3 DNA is TGTGCCAGCAGTCCTATGACAGACACAGATACGCAGTATTTT.

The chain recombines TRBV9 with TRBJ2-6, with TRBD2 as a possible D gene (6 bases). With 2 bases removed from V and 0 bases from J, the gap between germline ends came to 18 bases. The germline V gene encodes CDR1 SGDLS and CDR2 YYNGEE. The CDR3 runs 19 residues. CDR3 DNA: TGTGCCAGCAGCGTGTTCGCTAGCGAAGTCGACTCTGGGGCCAACGTCCTGACTTTC. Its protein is CASSVFASEVDSGANVLTF.

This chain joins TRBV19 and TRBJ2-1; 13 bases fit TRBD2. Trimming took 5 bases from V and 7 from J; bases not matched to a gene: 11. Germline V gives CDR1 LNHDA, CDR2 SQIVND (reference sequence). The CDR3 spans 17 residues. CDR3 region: CASSLRTSGSLTNEQFF. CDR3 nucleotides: TGTGCCAGTAGTCTTCGGACTAGCGGGAGCTTAACTAATGAGCAGTTCTTC.

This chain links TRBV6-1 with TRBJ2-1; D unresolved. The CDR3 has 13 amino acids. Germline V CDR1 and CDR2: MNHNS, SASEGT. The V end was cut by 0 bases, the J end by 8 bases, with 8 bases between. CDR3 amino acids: CASSEAFGYEQFF. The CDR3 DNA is TGTGCCAGCAGTGAAGCCTTCGGTTATGAGCAGTTCTTC.

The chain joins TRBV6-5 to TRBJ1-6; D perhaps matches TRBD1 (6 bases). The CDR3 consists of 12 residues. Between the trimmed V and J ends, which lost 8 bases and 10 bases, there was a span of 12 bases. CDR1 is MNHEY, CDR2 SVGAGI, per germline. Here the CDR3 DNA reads TGTGCCAGCGGATACAGGGACTCACCCCTCCACTTT. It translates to CASGYRDSPLHF.

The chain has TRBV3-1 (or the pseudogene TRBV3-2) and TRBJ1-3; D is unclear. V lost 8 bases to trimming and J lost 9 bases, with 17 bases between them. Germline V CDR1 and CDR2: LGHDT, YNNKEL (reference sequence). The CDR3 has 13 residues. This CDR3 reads CASGFEGTGTIYF. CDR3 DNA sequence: TGTGCCAGCGGCTTTGAGGGAACGGGCACCATATATTTT.

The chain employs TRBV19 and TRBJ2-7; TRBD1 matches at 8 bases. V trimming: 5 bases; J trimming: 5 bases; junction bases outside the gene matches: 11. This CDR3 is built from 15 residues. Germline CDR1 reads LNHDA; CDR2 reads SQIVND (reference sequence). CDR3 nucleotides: TGTGCCAGTAGTCCTGGGCAGGGGGCGCCCCACGAGCAGTACTTC. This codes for CASSPGQGAPHEQYF.

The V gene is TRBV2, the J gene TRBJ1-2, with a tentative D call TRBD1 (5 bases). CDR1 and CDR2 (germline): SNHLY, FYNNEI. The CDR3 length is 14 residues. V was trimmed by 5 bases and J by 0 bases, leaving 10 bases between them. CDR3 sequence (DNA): TGTGCCAGCAGTTTCAGGGTGTCTAACTATGGCTACACCTTC. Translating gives CASSFRVSNYGYTF.

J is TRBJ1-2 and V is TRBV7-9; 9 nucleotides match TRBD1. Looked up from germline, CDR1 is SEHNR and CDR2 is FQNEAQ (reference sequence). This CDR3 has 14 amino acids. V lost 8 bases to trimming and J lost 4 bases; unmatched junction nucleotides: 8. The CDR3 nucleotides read TGTGCCAGCCTCGAGATGACAGGGGGCTATGGCTACACCTTC. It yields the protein CASLEMTGGYGYTF.

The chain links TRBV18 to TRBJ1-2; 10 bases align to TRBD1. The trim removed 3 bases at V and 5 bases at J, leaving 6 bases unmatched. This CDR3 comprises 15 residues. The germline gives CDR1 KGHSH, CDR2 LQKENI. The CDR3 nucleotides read TGTGCCAGCTCACCCGGCGGGACAGGGGATTATGGCTACACCTTC. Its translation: CASSPGGTGDYGYTF. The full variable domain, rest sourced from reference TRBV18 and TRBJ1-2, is NAGVMQNPRHLVRRRGQEARLRCSPMKGHSHVYWYRQLPEEGLKFMVYLQKENIIDESGMPKERFSAEFPKEGPSILRIQQVVRGDSAAYFCASSPGGTGDYGYTFGSGTRLTVV.

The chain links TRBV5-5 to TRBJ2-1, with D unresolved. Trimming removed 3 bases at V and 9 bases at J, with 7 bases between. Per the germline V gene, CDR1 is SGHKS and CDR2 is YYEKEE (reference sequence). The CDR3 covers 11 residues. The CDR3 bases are TGTGCCAGCAGCTACTCGATTGAGCAGTTCTTC. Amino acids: CASSYSIEQFF.

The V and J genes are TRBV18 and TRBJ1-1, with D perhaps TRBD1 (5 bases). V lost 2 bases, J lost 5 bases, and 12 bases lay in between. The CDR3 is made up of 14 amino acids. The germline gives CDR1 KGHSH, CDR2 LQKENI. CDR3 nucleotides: TGTGCCAGCTCACCAGTAGGGGAAGTAACTGAAGCTTTCTTT. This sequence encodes CASSPVGEVTEAFF. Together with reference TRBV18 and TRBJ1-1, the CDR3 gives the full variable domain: NAGVMQNPRHLVRRRGQEARLRCSPMKGHSHVYWYRQLPEEGLKFMVYLQKENIIDESGMPKERFSAEFPKEGPSILRIQQVVRGDSAAYFCASSPVGEVTEAFFGQGTRLTVV.

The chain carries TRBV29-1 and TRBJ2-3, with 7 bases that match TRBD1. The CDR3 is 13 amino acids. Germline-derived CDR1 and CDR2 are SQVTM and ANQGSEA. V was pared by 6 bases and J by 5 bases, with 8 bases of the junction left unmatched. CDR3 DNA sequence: TGCAGCGTAGTAAGACAGGGCATAGATACGCAGTATTTT. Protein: CSVVRQGIDTQYF.

CDR3 region: CASSVGGNSNQPQHF. The CDR3 DNA sequence: TGTGCCAGCAGCGTAGGAGGGAATAGCAATCAGCCCCAGCATTTT. The chain combines TRBV9 with TRBJ1-5; no definite D call. V was trimmed by 0 bases and J by 0 bases, leaving 7 bases between them. The CDR3 runs to 15 residues. The germline V gene has CDR1 SGDLS and CDR2 YYNGEE.

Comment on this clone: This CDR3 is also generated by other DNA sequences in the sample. CDR3 sequence reads: CASSSGGYGYTF. The CDR3 DNA is TGTGCCAGCAGTTCCGGGGGGTATGGCTACACCTTC. The rearrangement uses TRBV27 and TRBJ1-2, with D tentatively TRBD1 (5 bases). Germline CDR1 and CDR2: MNHEY and SMNVEV (reference sequence). Trimming cost V 4 bases and J 5 bases, with 8 bases left between them. The CDR3 covers 12 residues.

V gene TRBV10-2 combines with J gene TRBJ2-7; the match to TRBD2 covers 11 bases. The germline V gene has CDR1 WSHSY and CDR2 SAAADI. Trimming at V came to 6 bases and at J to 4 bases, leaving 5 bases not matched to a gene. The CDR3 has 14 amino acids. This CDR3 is CASRTSGSGYEQYF. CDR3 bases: TGCGCCAGCAGAACTAGCGGGAGTGGGTACGAGCAGTACTTC.

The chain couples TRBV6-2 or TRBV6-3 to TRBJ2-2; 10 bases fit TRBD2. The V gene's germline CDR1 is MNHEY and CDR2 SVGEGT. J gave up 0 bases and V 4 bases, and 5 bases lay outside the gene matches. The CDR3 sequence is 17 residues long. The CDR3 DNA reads TGTGCCAGCAGTTGGGCTAGCGGGGGCTCGAACACCGGGGAGCTGTTTTTT. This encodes CASSWASGGSNTGELFF.

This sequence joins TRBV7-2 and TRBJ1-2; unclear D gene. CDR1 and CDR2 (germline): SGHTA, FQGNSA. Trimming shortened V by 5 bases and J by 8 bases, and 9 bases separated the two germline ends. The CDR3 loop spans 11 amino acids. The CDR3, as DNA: TGTGCCAGCAGCCGTGGAGTCGGCTACACCTTC. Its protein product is CASSRGVGYTF.